The rows below give T cell receptor beta chains drawn from one sample of a study of T cells in Graves' hyperthyroidism and ophthalmopathy. TCRdb fed the multiplex PCR reads into MiXCR, producing one record per CDR3 protein. Of hundreds of thousands of distinct CDR3 sequences detected, about a sixth appear once; the ten largest clones hold around 28%. Input material: blood. These TCRs come from a woman aged 18 to 35 with Graves' ophthalmopathy. CDR3s include the opening cysteine and the closing phenylalanine or tryptophan. Fields, in order: J gene, clone size, V gene, D gene, CDR3 DNA, CDR3 protein. The D gene is left open where the match is weak. Clone sizes are given selectively: once, few, many, or a class where the clone is expanded.

TRBJ1-3 many TRBV6-1 - TGTGCCAGCAGTGTAGGTTTAGGGGGCTCTGGAAACACCATATATTTT CASSVGLGGSGNTIYF
TRBJ2-1 - TRBV7-9 TRBD1 TGTGCCAGCAGCCCTGGGACAGGGTATCCCAATGAGCAGTTCTTC CASSPGTGYPNEQFF
TRBJ1-4 - TRBV28 TRBD1 TGTGCCAACGAGGGACAGGGGGTTATTCGGAGAAAACTGTTTTTT CANEGQGVIRRKLFF
TRBJ2-5 many TRBV4-2 TRBD2 TGTGCCAGCAGCCAAGAGCGGGGGGGCCAAGAGACCCAGTACTTC CASSQERGGQETQYF
TRBJ2-7 many TRBV5-1 TRBD1 TGCGCCAGCAGCTTGGTACAGGGGGCTTACGAGCAGTACTTC CASSLVQGAYEQYF
TRBJ2-7 many TRBV28 - TGTGCCAGCAGCTCCAACTACGAGCAGTACTTC CASSSNYEQYF
TRBJ1-1 few TRBV12-3/TRBV12-4 - TGTGCCAGCAGGCCTGGGGGAGGGGGTGGCACTGAAGCTTTCTTT CASRPGGGGGTEAFF
TRBJ1-2 - TRBV4-3 TRBD1 TGCGCCAGCAGCCAAGAACAGGGGGCCAGGGTGTGTGGCTACACCTTC CASSQEQGARVCGYTF
TRBJ2-1 - TRBV5-1 - TGCGCCAGCAGCTTGGAAGGGTTCGATGAGCAGTTCTTC CASSLEGFDEQFF
TRBJ2-3 many TRBV12-3/TRBV12-4 TRBD2 TGTGCCAGCAGTTTACCTAGCGGGGGGGAGGATACGCAGTATTTT CASSLPSGGEDTQYF
TRBJ2-3 many TRBV7-8 - TGTGCCAGCAGTCTTGGGGCGAGAACGGGAAGCACAGATACGCAGTATTTT CASSLGARTGSTDTQYF
TRBJ1-1 many TRBV5-1 - TGCGCCAGCAGCTTTATGGATCCCAAGAACACTGAAGCTTTCTTT CASSFMDPKNTEAFF
TRBJ2-2 many TRBV20-1 - TGCAGTGCTAGAGTGCTCGGAAACACCGGGGAGCTGTTTTTT CSARVLGNTGELFF
TRBJ2-7 many TRBV5-5 - TGTGCCAGCAGCTTGCAGGGGGGGACCTACGAGCAGTACTTC CASSLQGGTYEQYF
TRBJ1-5 many TRBV9 - TGTGCCAGCAGCGAGGGGGATAGCAATCAGCCCCAGCATTTT CASSEGDSNQPQHF
TRBJ2-3 many TRBV5-4 - TGTGCCAGCAGGTTGGACTGGGCGGCAGATACGCAGTATTTT CASRLDWAADTQYF
TRBJ2-3 many TRBV13 - TGTGCCAGCAGCTTAGGAGGGGGGGCCACAGATACGCAGTATTTT CASSLGGGATDTQYF
TRBJ1-1 - TRBV12-3/TRBV12-4 TRBD1 TGTGCCAGCAGTTCTATACAGGGGGCGGCGTACACTGAAGCTTTCTTT CASSSIQGAAYTEAFF
TRBJ2-1 many TRBV5-1 - TGCGCCAGCAGCTTGGGTGGGACTTTATACAATGAGCAGTTCTTC CASSLGGTLYNEQFF
TRBJ2-2 many TRBV5-1 TRBD2 TGCGCCAGCAACGAACTAGCGGGCGGTCCCGGGGAGCTGTTTTTT CASNELAGGPGELFF
TRBJ2-3 many TRBV20-1 - TGCAGTGCTAGAGATGACGGACCAGATACGCAGTATTTT CSARDDGPDTQYF
TRBJ2-7 many TRBV7-2 - TGTGCCAGCAGCTTACTCGGCTACGAGCAGTACTTC CASSLLGYEQYF
TRBJ1-2 many TRBV7-8 - TGTGCCAGCAGCTTAGGGGGCCCCAACTATGGCTACACCTTC CASSLGGPNYGYTF
TRBJ2-7 many TRBV12-5 TRBD1 TGTGCTAGTGGTCCCGGGACAGGGGGCGCCGAGCAGTACTTC CASGPGTGGAEQYF
TRBJ2-7 many TRBV6-2/TRBV6-3 - TGTGCCAGCAGTTATTCCGGACAGAGATCCTACGAGCAGTACTTC CASSYSGQRSYEQYF
TRBJ2-5 many TRBV7-9 - TGTGCCAGCAGCTTAGTACAGAATGGAGAGACCCAGTACTTC CASSLVQNGETQYF
TRBJ1-6 many TRBV3-1 - TGTGCCAGCAGCCAAGTTCACGGCCATAATTCACCCCTCCACTTT CASSQVHGHNSPLHF
TRBJ2-7 many TRBV4-1 - TGCGCCAGCAGCCAAGGATCTAGGCAGGGGGGCTACGAGCAGTACTTC CASSQGSRQGGYEQYF
TRBJ1-1 many TRBV12-3/TRBV12-4 - TGTGCCAGCAGTTTTGCAGGGGACTACACTGAAGCTTTCTTT CASSFAGDYTEAFF
TRBJ1-1 many TRBV20-1 - TGCAGTGCCCTAAATTATAGGACAGATGAAGCTTTCTTT CSALNYRTDEAFF
TRBJ2-1 many TRBV7-9 - TGTGCCAGCAAGATACAGGAGCTCAATGAGCAGTTCTTC CASKIQELNEQFF
TRBJ2-2 many TRBV2 TRBD2 TGTGCCAGCAGGAAGACTAGCGGTACGAACACCGGGGAGCTGTTTTTT CASRKTSGTNTGELFF
TRBJ2-2 few TRBV5-4 TRBD2 TGTGTCAGCAGCTCCGGGACTAGCGGAATCTACGCGAACACCGGGGAGCTGTTTTTT CVSSSGTSGIYANTGELFF
TRBJ2-5 - TRBV12-3/TRBV12-4 - TGTGCCAGCAGCAGTACAAACCAGGGGGGAGGGGAGACCCAGTACTTC CASSSTNQGGGETQYF
TRBJ1-2 few TRBV28 TRBD1 TGTGCCAGCAGTTCCGGGACAGCTCGCTACACCTTC CASSSGTARYTF
TRBJ1-6 - TRBV12-3/TRBV12-4 - TGTGCCAGCAGTTTAGGAGTCGGCAATTCACCCCTCCACTTT CASSLGVGNSPLHF
TRBJ2-3 - TRBV7-2 TRBD1 TGTGCCAGCAGGCCGGGACAGGGACGCACAGATACGCAGTATTTT CASRPGQGRTDTQYF
TRBJ2-7 many TRBV6-1 TRBD1 TGTGCCACCGCCCGGGACAGGGGGCTTTACGAGCAGTACTTC CATARDRGLYEQYF
TRBJ1-3 - TRBV5-1 - TGCGCCAGCAGGCAACAGGGATTTAGAAACACCATATATTTT CASRQQGFRNTIYF
TRBJ2-1 once TRBV7-9 - TGTGCCAGCAGCCCAGGGGGACTCCCTCCCTACAATGAGCAGTTCTTC CASSPGGLPPYNEQFF
TRBJ2-3 many TRBV9 - TGTGCCAGCAGCGTAGCGAGGGCAGATACGCAGTATTTT CASSVARADTQYF
TRBJ1-2 few TRBV24-1 - TGTGCCACCAGTGAATCCAACTATGGCTACACCTTC CATSESNYGYTF